The next 9 T cell receptor beta chains were all read from a single sample in a study of T-cell reconstitution after alpha-beta-depleted transplantation in children. During its preparation, the TCRbeta library received unique molecular identifiers. TCRdb re-analysed the PCR reads in MiXCR, keeping a single row per CDR3 protein. Found here are tens of thousands of distinct CDR3 sequences, nearly 9.5% of them singletons; the top ten hold 27%. The sequencing here drew on PBMCs, mostly from graft donor cells, taken 60 days after TCRalphabeta/CD19-depleted stem cell transplant. These receptors were obtained from a male patient aged 2-15 years who had a stem cell transplant for chronic granulomatous disease, so the T cells may come from the graft donor.

This clonotype has at least ten counts. V is TRBV5-1 and J is TRBJ1-2; D is ambiguous. V lost 7 bases and J lost 6, with 16 bases in between. CDR1 and CDR2 (germline): SGHRS, YFSETQ. The CDR3 spans 13 residues. Here the CDR3 reads CASRREATHGYTF. As DNA, the CDR3 is TGCGCCAGCCGGCGGGAGGCCACCCATGGCTACACCTTC.

The chain is built from TRBV7-8 and TRBJ2-7; D is unresolved. Germline values: CDR1 SGHVS, CDR2 FQNEAQ. Deletions cut 3 bases from V and 5 bases from J, with 17 bases between. This CDR3 is built from 15 residues. CDR3 amino acids: CASSFLPPMGDEQYF. In nucleotides, the CDR3 is TGTGCCAGCAGCTTTCTCCCTCCAATGGGCGACGAGCAGTACTTC.

In this sample, this clonotype turned up many times. The chain has TRBV20-1 and TRBJ2-3; no definite D call. The germline V and J ends were trimmed by 6 bases and 0 bases, with 4 bases remaining between them. The CDR3 totals 11 residues. Germline loops: CDR1 DFQATT, CDR2 SNEGSKA (reference sequence). The CDR3 DNA follows: TGCAGTGCCCACAGCACAGATACGCAGTATTTT. It translates to CSAHSTDTQYF.

The J gene is TRBJ1-1, the V gene TRBV30; possible D gene TRBD1, 6 bases. Deletions cut 4 bases from V and 4 bases from J, with 16 bases between. Germline CDR1 is GTSNPN and CDR2 is SVGIG (reference sequence). The CDR3 totals 14 residues. The CDR3 bases are TGTGCCTGGACCCAACTGGGGGGGGCCACTGAAGCTTTCTTT. The encoded protein is CAWTQLGGATEAFF.

This clonotype was observed a handful of times. V usage is TRBV11-1 and J usage is TRBJ1-1; 11 bases align to TRBD1. Germline values: CDR1 SGHAT, CDR2 FQDESV (reference sequence). Trimming at V came to 6 bases and at J to 0 bases, leaving 18 bases not matched to a gene. The CDR3 loop spans 20 amino acids. CDR3 sequence: CASSRIPFAGQGVLNTEAFF. CDR3 DNA sequence: TGTGCCAGCAGTCGGATCCCATTTGCGGGACAGGGGGTCTTGAACACTGAAGCTTTCTTT.

This clonotype has ten or more counts. This chain uses TRBV15 with TRBJ2-1, with D possibly being TRBD2 (5 bases). The CDR3 totals 16 residues. Trimming left V 1 base short and J 10 bases short, with 20 bases between. Germline assignment: CDR1 LNHNV and CDR2 YYDKDF (reference sequence). In DNA, the CDR3 is TGTGCCACCAGCAGAGGAGGGTTAACTGGAACCAGGGAGCAGTTCTTC. It specifies CATSRGGLTGTREQFF.

This clonotype was found many times. This chain joins TRBV7-6 and TRBJ2-3, with TRBD1 matching 7 bases. The CDR3 has 15 residues. After removal of 1 base from V and 6 bases from J, the junction contained 7 bases not matched to a gene. The germline V gene has CDR1 SGHVS and CDR2 FNYEAQ. CDR3 loop: CASSLGTGRGDTQYF. Written as DNA, the CDR3 is TGTGCCAGCAGCTTAGGGACCGGCAGGGGGGATACGCAGTATTTT.

CDR3 sequence: CSGRAREVLNEQFF. The CDR3 coding sequence is TGCAGTGGACGGGCGCGGGAGGTTCTGAATGAGCAGTTCTTC. The chain carries TRBV20-1 and TRBJ2-1; 8 bases agree with TRBD2. The V gene's germline CDR1 is DFQATT and CDR2 SNEGSKA (reference sequence). V dropped 7 bases and J dropped 7; count of bases not matched to a gene: 12. CDR3 length equals 14 residues.

The chain combines TRBV7-9 with TRBJ2-3, with 10 bases fitting TRBD2. Germline V CDR1 and CDR2: SEHNR, FQNEAQ (reference sequence). After removal of 0 bases from V and 5 bases from J, the junction contained 5 bases not matched to a gene. The CDR3 is 16 amino acids. The CDR3 bases are TGTGCCAGCAGCTTAGCTCCAGCGGGGGGGATAGATACGCAGTATTTT. Its protein is CASSLAPAGGIDTQYF.